This T cell receptor beta chain was sequenced in a study of regulatory T cells in long-lasting Graves disease. About the study: Newly diagnosed Graves' patients had taken antithyroid drugs under 3 months.

In building TCR beta libraries, iRepertoire HTBI primers were used together with Arm-PCR of CDR3 regions. TCRdb ran MiXCR on the multiplex PCR reads and lists one entry per CDR3 protein. The sample contains about 460,000 distinct CDR3 sequences, about 15% of which appear only once. CDR3 length: 14 amino acids. Germline V CDR1 and CDR2: MDHEN, SYDVKM. Trimming took off 3 bases at V and 7 bases at J, with 13 bases between the two ends. Specified time point: newly diagnosed GD, antithyroid drugs for less than 3 months. RNA from PBMCs was the source of the TCR library. This clonotype was found many times. Separately, the same data were catalogued under a study of T cells in Graves' hyperthyroidism and ophthalmopathy. This second study says: Through a model of 13 V-J features, ophthalmopathy was separated from stable hyperthyroidism.

Sequenced here: peripheral blood mononuclear cells (PBMCs), sampled at new diagnosis, from a patient treated with antithyroid drugs. The V gene is TRBV28, the J gene TRBJ2-1, with D tentatively TRBD2 (5 bases). The source is a woman aged 50 to 60 with Graves disease. DNA of the CDR3: TGTGCCAGCAGTTTTTTGCTAGCAAGTAATGAGCAGTTCTTC. Amino acid sequence: CASSFLLASNEQFF.